These 4 T cell receptor beta chains share one sample of origin, sequenced in a study of T cells after somatic rescue of genetic block. Clones were read by immunoSEQ multiplex PCR, and TCRdb kept only the in-frame ones, dropping some. The sample carries approximately 70,000 clones, roughly 93% recorded once. Sequencing used peripheral blood mononuclear cells (PBMCs). The receptors shown here come from a man aged 25 to 45.

This clone was found a few times. The V and J genes are TRBV28 and TRBJ2-1; 10 positions agree with TRBD2. Germline V gives CDR1 MDHEN, CDR2 SYDVKM. CDR3 length equals 15 residues. V lost 7 bases and J lost 7; bases outside the gene matches: 10. CDR3 coding DNA: TGTGCCAGCATGGTCGAGGCTAGCGGGAGTAATGAGCAGTTCTTC. As protein: CASMVEASGSNEQFF.

The J gene is TRBJ2-7, the V gene TRBV5-8, with D maybe TRBD1 (6 bases). The V end was cut by 4 bases, the J end by 7 bases, with 21 bases between. CDR1 and CDR2 from the germline V gene are SGHTS and YDEGEE. The CDR3 runs 15 residues. The CDR3 DNA sequence: TGTGCCAGCAGCATGACAGGACCCCTATCCTCAGAGCAGTACTTC. As protein: CASSMTGPLSSEQYF.

The rearrangement links TRBV11-3 to TRBJ2-3, with TRBD1 matching over 11 bases. The CDR3 loop spans 14 amino acids. The trim removed 5 bases at V and 4 bases at J, leaving 2 bases unmatched. Germline assignment: CDR1 SGHNT and CDR2 YENEEA. The CDR3 sequence: CASSRDRGSDTQYF. The CDR3 DNA reads as TGTGCCAGCAGCCGGGACAGGGGGTCAGATACGCAGTATTTT.

The chain employs TRBV15 and TRBJ2-1, with 8 bases matching TRBD2. Trimming took 0 bases from V and 0 from J; bases not matched to a gene: 13. Germline V lookup: CDR1 LNHNV, CDR2 YYDKDF (reference sequence). This CDR3 spans 20 amino acids. CDR3 sequence: CATSRDIPGGSLSSYNEQFF. DNA of the CDR3: TGTGCCACCAGCAGAGATATTCCGGGAGGGTCCTTGAGCTCCTACAATGAGCAGTTCTTC.